These T cell receptor beta chains were read from a single sample in a study of blood T cell repertoires in COVID-19. Data came from immunoSEQ multiplex PCR; TCRdb stores just in-frame clones and leaves some out. The table includes 200,000 to 250,000 clones, around 84% detected once. Sequencing input: peripheral blood. These receptors were obtained from a woman aged 80 or older with active or convalescent COVID-19. The CDR3 runs from the conserved cysteine through the conserved F or W. A D gene is named only where the DNA matches it firmly. Only some rows state a clone size, as once, few, many or a class for expanded clones.

>TRBV28|TRBJ2-3|few|NA|12
TGTGCCAGCACGCTAAGTCGGGGTACGCAGTATTTT
CASTLSRGTQYF
>TRBV7-8|TRBJ1-2|NA|NA|12
TGTGCCAGCAGCTCGACAGGCTATGGCTACACCTTC
CASSSTGYGYTF
>TRBV19|TRBJ2-3|NA|NA|14
TGTGCCACCTCCCACCGGGTCGGCACAGATACGCAGTATTTT
CATSHRVGTDTQYF
>TRBV11-2|TRBJ2-7|few|TRBD2|15
TGTGCCAGCAGCCTTACTAGCGGGAGGGCCTACGAGCAGTACTTC
CASSLTSGRAYEQYF
>TRBV6-4|TRBJ1-1|NA|NA|12
TGTGCCAGCAGTGACCCGGGGGAGGGAGCTTTCTTT
CASSDPGEGAFF
>TRBV6-5|TRBJ1-5|NA|TRBD1|15
TGTGCCAGCAGCCGACAGGGGAAAGGCAATCAGCCCCAGCATTTT
CASSRQGKGNQPQHF
>TRBV9|TRBJ2-7|NA|NA|13
TGTGCCAGCAGCGCTCAACAGGAGAACGAGCAGTACTTC
CASSAQQENEQYF
>TRBV6-1|TRBJ2-7|NA|NA|13
TGTGCCAGCAGTTTCATGGACACCGACGAGCAGTACTTC
CASSFMDTDEQYF
>TRBV5-4|TRBJ1-1|NA|NA|13
TGTGCCAGCAGTCGCTCAGAGAACACTGAAGCTTTCTTT
CASSRSENTEAFF
>TRBV10-2|TRBJ2-7|NA|NA|12
TGCGCCAGCAGACCCGACAGGTACGAGCAGTACTTC
CASRPDRYEQYF
>TRBV25-1|TRBJ2-1|NA|TRBD2|15
TGTGCAAGTCAAATATCCCTAGCGGGAGGCAATGAGCAGTTCTTC
CASQISLAGGNEQFF
>TRBV7-6|TRBJ2-1|NA|NA|15
TGTGCCAGCAGCTTAGATTGGCAGGGGTACAATGAGCAGTTCTTC
CASSLDWQGYNEQFF
>TRBV5-1|TRBJ1-4|NA|NA|15
TGCGCCAGCAGCTTGGACGTCCGGACTAATGGGAAACTGTTTTTT
CASSLDVRTNGKLFF
>TRBV7-3|TRBJ2-2|NA|NA|15
TGTGCCAGCAGCCCCCGTGGGCACAACACCGGGGAGCTGTTTTTT
CASSPRGHNTGELFF
>TRBV25-1|TRBJ1-6|NA|NA|16
TGTGCCAGCAGCCATAGCCGACAGCCGCTCAATTCACCCCTCCACTTT
CASSHSRQPLNSPLHF
>TRBV15|TRBJ2-7|NA|TRBD1|17
TGTGCCACCAGCAGAGGAAGAGGGCAGGGGGCGGACGACGAGCAGTACTTC
CATSRGRGQGADDEQYF
>TRBV5-1|TRBJ1-3|NA|TRBD1|15
TGCGCCAGCAGCCTGGGACAGAGCTCTGGAAACACCATATATTTT
CASSLGQSSGNTIYF
>TRBV7-6|TRBJ1-1|NA|TRBD1|15
TGTGCCAGCAGCTTAGCTCCCTCAGGGGGCACTGAAGCTTTCTTT
CASSLAPSGGTEAFF
>TRBV19|TRBJ2-5|NA|NA|13
TGTGCCAGTAGTATGAGCTGGGAGGAGACCCAGTACTTC
CASSMSWEETQYF
>TRBV6-5|TRBJ2-2|NA|NA|16
TGTGCCAGCAGTTACTCAAGGAGTCAAGGCACCGGGGAGCTGTTTTTT
CASSYSRSQGTGELFF
>TRBV7-8|TRBJ2-1|NA|NA|16
TGTGCCAGCAGAACTCTGCTAATAGGGGATGAGAATGAGCAGTTCTTC
CASRTLLIGDENEQFF
>TRBV12-3/TRBV12-4|TRBJ1-2|NA|NA|13
TGTGCCAGCAGTTTAGGGACAAACTATGGCTACACCTTC
CASSLGTNYGYTF
>TRBV14|TRBJ1-3|NA|NA|17
TGTGCCAGCAGCCAAGAAAGCTTCCGATGGTCTGGAAACACCATATATTTT
CASSQESFRWSGNTIYF
>TRBV5-6|TRBJ1-6|few|NA|13
TGTGCCAGCAGTCCGCAGGGGAATTCACCCCTCCACTTT
CASSPQGNSPLHF
>TRBV7-9|TRBJ2-5|few|TRBD1|14
TGTGCCAGCTCCATACAGGGGGGAGCAGAGACCCAGTACTTC
CASSIQGGAETQYF
>TRBV11-2|TRBJ2-1|once|NA|13
TGTGCCAGCAGCTTAGATCGACGGGAGTTACAGTTCTTC
CASSLDRRELQFF
>TRBV24-1|TRBJ2-3|NA|TRBD2|18
TGTGCCACCAGTGCAACCAGACTAGCGGGGGGACCCACAGATACGCAGTATTTT
CATSATRLAGGPTDTQYF
>TRBV7-9|TRBJ2-7|few|TRBD2|14
TGTGCCAGCAGCTTAGCGGGAGGGCCGTACGAGCAGTACTTC
CASSLAGGPYEQYF
>TRBV19|TRBJ1-4|once|NA|14
TGTGCCAGTAGTATTCCGGGTCGGGATGAAAAACTGTTTTTT
CASSIPGRDEKLFF
>TRBV11-3|TRBJ2-3|NA|NA|15
TGTGCCAGCAGCACCCATAGCGGAAACACAGATACGCAGTATTTT
CASSTHSGNTDTQYF
>TRBV7-6|TRBJ2-1|NA|TRBD2|16
TGTGCCAGCAGCTTGATGGCGGGAGGTTCCTACAATGAGCAGTTCTTC
CASSLMAGGSYNEQFF